Below are 2 T cell receptor beta chains sequenced from a single sample in a study of T cells in Graves' hyperthyroidism and ophthalmopathy. RNA transcripts provided the source from which TCR beta CDR3 regions were amplified. The TCR CDR3 was amplified in a first-round RT-PCR using the HTBI primer set. From the multiplex PCR reads, TCRdb called clonotypes with MiXCR, one entry per CDR3 protein. This sample yields over 500,000 distinct CDR3 sequences, of which roughly 17% are seen a single time; around 17% belongs to the top ten. The sequenced sample was blood. The receptors come from a woman aged 18-29 years with Graves' ophthalmopathy.

This clonotype was picked up a small number of times. The V and J genes are TRBV20-1 and TRBJ2-6, with no clear D. The V end was cut by 5 bases, the J end by 0 bases, with 8 bases between. There are 14 residues in the CDR3. Germline CDR1 and CDR2: DFQATT and SNEGSKA (reference sequence). The CDR3 loop reads CSAPRHSGANVLTF. CDR3 DNA sequence: TGCAGTGCTCCCAGACACTCTGGGGCCAACGTCCTGACTTTC.

In the case of this clonotype: A much bigger clone sits one base away, suggesting this may be a read error. The chain has TRBV5-1 and TRBJ1-1; a possible D gene is TRBD1 (6 bases). The CDR3 length is 15 residues. Per the germline V gene, CDR1 is SGHRS and CDR2 is YFSETQ. The CDR3 DNA is TGCGCCGGCAGCTCCACCGGCTACAGGGCTGATGAAGCTTTCTTT. Translated, it gives CAGSSTGYRADEAFF.